These 9 T cell receptor beta chains originate from one sample sequenced in a study of blood T cell repertoires in COVID-19 (dated by TCRdb to 2018 to 2021). The method was the immunoSEQ multiplex PCR assay. This immuneACCESS table, as held by TCRdb, lists in-frame sequences with V and J called but not all clones. Of the missing ones, under half trace to an unresolved V gene in checked studies; the others have no known cause. The sample includes about 410,000 clones, with 90% observed a single time. The ten largest clones take up 0.6% of the sample. The sample was PBMCs or T cells enriched from blood (not recorded which). The receptors derive from a young man who had recovered from COVID-19.

This clone was picked up a small number of times. The genes are TRBV11-2 and TRBJ2-7; TRBD1 aligns across 9 bases. The CDR3 runs to 15 residues. Germline loops: CDR1 SGHAT, CDR2 FQNNGV. With 5 bases clipped from V and 4 bases from J, the junction kept 9 bases outside the gene matches. This chain's CDR3 is CASSEIQGARYEQYF. The CDR3 DNA follows: TGTGCCAGCAGCGAGATACAGGGGGCGCGGTACGAGCAGTACTTC.

The J gene is TRBJ2-2, the V gene TRBV5-1, with TRBD2 identical over 11 bases. The CDR3 totals 16 residues. Germline V gene lookup returns CDR1 SGHRS and CDR2 YFSETQ. Germline trimming cut 5 bases from V and 1 base from J; bases unmatched to any gene: 4. The DNA for the CDR3 is TGCGCCAGCAGTTTTGGGACTAGCGGGAACACCGGGGAGCTGTTTTTT. It yields the protein CASSFGTSGNTGELFF.

This clone was recorded once. V and J are TRBV11-1 and TRBJ1-1, with D possibly matching TRBD1 (5 bases). The CDR3 extends over 13 amino acids. Trimming removed 4 bases from V and 5 bases from J, with 11 bases in between. Germline-derived CDR1 and CDR2 are SGHAT and FQDESV (reference sequence). As DNA, the CDR3 is TGTGCCAGCAGCTCGAATGGGGGGACTGAAGCTTTCTTT. Amino acids: CASSSNGGTEAFF.

V gene TRBV2 combines with J gene TRBJ1-2, with D uncertain. In germline, CDR1 is SNHLY, CDR2 FYNNEI. Trimming removed 2 bases at V and 5 bases at J, with 6 bases between. CDR3 length: 12 residues. The CDR3 here is CASSETRYGYTF. In nucleotides, the CDR3 is TGTGCCAGCAGTGAAACTAGGTATGGCTACACCTTC.

Worth noting for this clone: Other DNA sequences in this specimen translate into the identical CDR3. The chain joins TRBV9 to TRBJ1-1; no definite D call. Trimming took 0 bases from V and 2 from J, leaving 8 bases between them. Germline CDR1 is SGDLS and CDR2 is YYNGEE. CDR3 size: 14 residues. The CDR3, as DNA: TGTGCCAGCAGCGTAGCCGGGTTAAACACTGAAGCTTTCTTT. It codes for CASSVAGLNTEAFF.

V gene TRBV7-9 combines with J gene TRBJ1-2; D possibly corresponds to TRBD1 (6 bases). CDR1 SEHNR and CDR2 FQNEAQ come from the germline V gene (reference sequence). This CDR3 is built from 14 residues. Trimming shortened V by 8 bases and J by 0 bases, and 13 bases separated the two germline ends. CDR3 amino acids: CASGEGGANYGYTF. The CDR3 bases are TGTGCCAGCGGAGAAGGGGGAGCTAACTATGGCTACACCTTC.

The chain joins TRBV4-1 to TRBJ2-5; possibly TRBD1 for D (5 bases). CDR1 is MGHRA, CDR2 YSYEKL, per germline. Trimming stripped 3 bases from V and 0 bases from J, with 11 bases between. The CDR3 has 15 residues. This CDR3 is CASSQGDRDQETQYF. The CDR3, as DNA: TGCGCCAGCAGCCAGGGTGACAGAGACCAAGAGACCCAGTACTTC.

The V call is TRBV9, the J call TRBJ2-5, with D uncertain. The germline gives CDR1 SGDLS, CDR2 YYNGEE. V was clipped by 0 bases and J by 4 bases, with 7 bases between them. This CDR3 contains 13 residues. The CDR3 region is CASSVDSRETQYF. The CDR3 nucleotides are TGTGCCAGCAGCGTAGACAGTCGAGAGACCCAGTACTTC.

The V call is TRBV5-4, the J call TRBJ1-6; D is possibly TRBD1 (6 bases). The CDR3 length is 16 residues. V was clipped by 4 bases and J by 7 bases, with 18 bases between them. Germline lookup yields CDR1 SGHNT and CDR2 YYREEE (reference sequence). The CDR3, as DNA: TGTGCCAGCAGCGGTGGGGTACCGGGACAAAATTCACCCCTCCACTTT. It encodes CASSGGVPGQNSPLHF.